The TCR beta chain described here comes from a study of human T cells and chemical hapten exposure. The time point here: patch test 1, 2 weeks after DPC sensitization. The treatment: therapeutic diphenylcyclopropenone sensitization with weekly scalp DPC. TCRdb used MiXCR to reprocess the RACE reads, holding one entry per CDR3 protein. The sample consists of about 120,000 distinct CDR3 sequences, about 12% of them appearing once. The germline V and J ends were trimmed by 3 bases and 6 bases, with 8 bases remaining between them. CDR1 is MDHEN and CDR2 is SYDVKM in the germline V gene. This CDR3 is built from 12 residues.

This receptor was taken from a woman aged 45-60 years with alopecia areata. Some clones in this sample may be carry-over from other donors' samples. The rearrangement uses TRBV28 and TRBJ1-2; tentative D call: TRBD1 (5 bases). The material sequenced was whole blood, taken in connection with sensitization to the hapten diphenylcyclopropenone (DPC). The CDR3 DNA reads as TGTGCCAGCAGTTTGGGGGGGGATGGCTACACCTTC. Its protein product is CASSLGGDGYTF.